The 20 T cell receptor beta chains presented below share a single source sample, sequenced in a study of blood T cell repertoires in COVID-19. The repertoire was sequenced with immunoSEQ multiplex PCR; TCRdb's copy has only in-frame clones and lacks some. Seen here are around 270,000 clones, 84% observed once, and the top ten hold about 1.6%. The sequenced material came from peripheral blood. These receptors came from a woman aged 40-49 years who had recovered from COVID-19.

This chain links TRBV5-5 with TRBJ2-1; D perhaps matches TRBD2 (6 bases). The CDR3 contains 12 residues. Trimming shortened V by 0 bases and J by 9 bases, and 7 bases separated the two germline ends. The germline gives CDR1 SGHKS, CDR2 YYEKEE (reference sequence). The CDR3 sequence is CASSLDGSEQFF. CDR3 bases: TGTGCCAGCAGCTTGGACGGGAGTGAGCAGTTCTTC.

CDR3: CASSLAGTGYSNQPQHF. The CDR3 nucleotides read TGTGCCAGCAGCTTAGCGGGGACAGGATATAGCAATCAGCCCCAGCATTTT. This chain connects TRBV7-2 to TRBJ1-5, with 8 bases fitting TRBD1. From germline, CDR1 is SGHTA and CDR2 FQGNSA. This CDR3 comprises 17 residues. J lost 0 bases, V lost 0 bases, and 4 bases had no gene match.

This clone was seen a single time. This chain links TRBV15 with TRBJ1-4, with TRBD1 matching over 9 bases. CDR1 and CDR2 from the germline V gene are LNHNV and YYDKDF (reference sequence). CDR3 size: 18 residues. J was trimmed by 0 bases and V by 2 bases; bases with no gene match: 7. Written as DNA, the CDR3 is TGTGCCACCAGCAGACTAACAGGGGGCGGAGCAACTAATGAAAAACTGTTTTTT. As protein: CATSRLTGGGATNEKLFF.

V and J are TRBV6-5 and TRBJ1-5, with D tentatively TRBD1 (6 bases). V was pared by 5 bases and J by 5 bases, with 16 bases between. Germline CDR1 reads MNHEY; CDR2 reads SVGAGI. This CDR3 is 15 amino acids long. This chain's CDR3 is CASSPTQGPHQPQHF. DNA for the CDR3: TGTGCCAGCAGTCCAACTCAGGGGCCGCATCAGCCCCAGCATTTT.

As concerns this clone: A junction end diverges from the germline sequence, so it may reflect a read error. The V call is TRBV2, the J call TRBJ2-7; D possibly corresponds to TRBD1 (6 bases). This CDR3 has 11 residues. The germline CDR1 and CDR2 sequences are SNHLY and FYNNEI. Here the CDR3 reads CASNTGGTYRF. DNA for the CDR3: TGTGCCAGCAATACGGGTGGGACATATCGCTTC.

The chain combines TRBV3-1 (or the pseudogene TRBV3-2) with TRBJ2-2, with D possibly TRBD1 on 5 matching bases. The CDR3 covers 13 residues. Per the germline V gene, CDR1 is LGHDT and CDR2 is YNNKEL (reference sequence). V was trimmed by 6 bases and J by 5 bases, leaving 10 bases between them. The CDR3 region is CASRGLGTGELFF. The CDR3, as DNA: TGTGCCAGCAGGGGGCTAGGGACCGGGGAGCTGTTTTTT.

The rearrangement uses TRBV7-9 and TRBJ1-3, with 8 nucleotides matching TRBD1. V shed 5 bases, J shed 1 base, and the junction held 7 bases outside the gene matches. Per the germline V gene, CDR1 is SEHNR and CDR2 is FQNEAQ (reference sequence). The CDR3 loop spans 16 amino acids. The CDR3 nucleotides are TGTGCCAGCAGCCCACAGAGGACAGGGTCTGGAAACACCATATATTTT. Encoded protein: CASSPQRTGSGNTIYF.

The J gene is TRBJ1-2, the V gene TRBV2; no definite D call. In germline, CDR1 is SNHLY, CDR2 FYNNEI. Deletions cut 5 bases from V and 4 bases from J, with 17 bases between. CDR3 length: 15 residues. The CDR3 nucleotides read TGTGCCAGCAGTCGAGATGGGCAAGTCAGCTATGGCTACACCTTC. Translating gives CASSRDGQVSYGYTF.

As for this clone: Other DNA sequences from this sample encode an identical CDR3 as well. The rearrangement uses TRBV12-3 or TRBV12-4 and TRBJ2-5; possibly TRBD2 for D (6 bases). V lost 2 bases, J lost 4 bases, and 8 bases lay in between. CDR3 length: 13 residues. As DNA, the CDR3 is TGTGCCAGCAGTTTACGGGGGAGAGAGACCCAGTACTTC. Amino acid sequence: CASSLRGRETQYF.

This rearrangement joins TRBV5-1 to TRBJ1-1; 7 bases map to TRBD1. The CDR3 is 13 residues long. Losses at the gene ends were 3 bases for V and 2 bases for J; bases not matched to a gene: 1. Looked up from germline, CDR1 is SGHRS and CDR2 is YFSETQ. This CDR3 reads CASSWDSNTEAFF. DNA for the CDR3: TGCGCCAGCAGCTGGGACAGCAACACTGAAGCTTTCTTT.

The chain has TRBV15 and TRBJ1-6, with a weak D call TRBD1 (6 bases). The CDR3 loop spans 16 amino acids. The germline V and J ends were trimmed by 1 base and 9 bases, with 16 bases remaining between them. Per the germline V gene, CDR1 is LNHNV and CDR2 is YYDKDF (reference sequence). The CDR3 protein is CATSRGGRGKGSPLHF. DNA of the CDR3: TGTGCCACCAGCAGAGGGGGCAGGGGTAAGGGTTCACCCCTCCACTTT.

The chain carries TRBV7-9 and TRBJ1-5; the D is unclear. The germline gives CDR1 SEHNR, CDR2 FQNEAQ (reference sequence). Deletions cut 5 bases from V and 8 bases from J, with 10 bases between. CDR3 length: 12 residues. DNA of the CDR3: TGTGCCAGCAGCGTTATTGCGGAGCCCCAGCATTTT. Amino acid sequence: CASSVIAEPQHF.

The J gene is TRBJ1-3, the V gene TRBV10-3; D is possibly TRBD1 (6 bases). The V end was cut by 3 bases, the J end by 3 bases, with 15 bases between. The germline V gene encodes CDR1 ENHRY and CDR2 SYGVKD. The CDR3 loop spans 16 amino acids. The CDR3 DNA follows: TGTGCCATCAGTGACTCGCGGGGGGCGGATGGAAACACCATATATTTT. Its protein product is CAISDSRGADGNTIYF.

The chain recombines TRBV27 with TRBJ2-5, with D possibly TRBD1 on 5 matching bases. Germline V gene data show CDR1 as MNHEY and CDR2 as SMNVEV (reference sequence). The length of the CDR3 is 14 residues. V was cut by 3 bases and J by 5 bases, with 13 bases left in between. The CDR3 is CASSLRQGLETQYF. The CDR3 nucleotides read TGTGCCAGCAGTTTGCGGCAGGGCCTTGAGACCCAGTACTTC.

This rearrangement joins TRBV15 to TRBJ1-3, with D maybe TRBD1 (5 bases). Germline values: CDR1 LNHNV, CDR2 YYDKDF (reference sequence). The CDR3 spans 15 residues. Trimming left V 5 bases short and J 5 bases short, with 16 bases between. The CDR3 protein is CATSVRLGGRNTIYF. The CDR3 DNA reads as TGTGCCACCAGCGTCCGCCTGGGGGGTAGAAACACCATATATTTT.

The V and J genes are TRBV25-1 and TRBJ2-6, with D perhaps matching TRBD1 (5 bases). This CDR3 is built from 18 residues. Germline CDR1 reads MGHDK; CDR2 reads SYGVNS. V was clipped by 3 bases and J by 2 bases, with 17 bases between them. Written as DNA, the CDR3 is TGTGCCAGCAGTGACCGAAAGACAGAGCTTACTGGGGCCAACGTCCTGACTTTC. Its translation: CASSDRKTELTGANVLTF.

The chain carries TRBV5-4 and TRBJ1-2, with 8 bases identical to TRBD1. Germline V lookup: CDR1 SGHNT, CDR2 YYREEE (reference sequence). V gave up 5 bases and J gave up 2 bases; unmatched junction bases: 17. This CDR3 has 18 amino acids. This CDR3 reads CASSGGEDRVNSNYGYTF. In nucleotides, the CDR3 is TGTGCCAGCAGTGGTGGGGAGGACAGGGTTAACTCAAACTATGGCTACACCTTC.

In DNA form, the CDR3 reads TGTGCCAGCAGTACTCCGGGACAGGGGGCCTACGAGCAGTACTTC. Encoded protein: CASSTPGQGAYEQYF. The chain links TRBV28 to TRBJ2-7, with 11 nucleotides matching TRBD1. The CDR3 consists of 15 residues. V was clipped by 5 bases and J by 2 bases; unmatched bases: 5. The V gene's germline CDR1 is MDHEN and CDR2 SYDVKM.

The chain couples TRBV12-3 or TRBV12-4 to TRBJ1-6; D gene unclear. The V gene lost 4 bases and the J gene lost 11 bases, with 12 bases spanning the gap. This CDR3 comprises 13 residues. DNA of the CDR3: TGTGCCAGCAGTTCCATTCAACCAGCACCCCTCCACTTT. Translated, it gives CASSSIQPAPLHF.

The chain is built from TRBV7-8 and TRBJ1-2; TRBD1 matches at 7 bases. The CDR3 loop spans 14 amino acids. Looked up from germline, CDR1 is SGHVS and CDR2 is FQNEAQ. Unmatched junction bases numbered 4, after V lost 1 base and J lost 5 bases. CDR3 residues: CASSLDHRGYGYTF. Written as DNA, the CDR3 is TGTGCCAGCAGCTTAGACCACAGGGGATATGGCTACACCTTC.